This TCR beta chain stems from a study of CD8 T cells in Susac syndrome. The CDR3 is 15 residues long. The germline V gene has CDR1 SGHRS and CDR2 YFSETQ. With 4 bases clipped from V and 1 base from J, the junction kept 7 bases outside the gene matches. cDNA came from about 0.5 to 1 ug RNA primed by random hexamers. Amplification of TCR beta CDR3 used immunoSEQ multiplex PCR across 54 Vbeta and 13 Jbeta. TCRdb reprocessed the immunoSEQ multiplex PCR reads with MiXCR, giving one entry per CDR3 protein. The top ten hold roughly 0.3% of the sample, which has approximately 120,000 distinct CDR3 sequences, approximately 95% seen once. CD8+ and CD4+ T cells taken from blood had their TCR beta sequenced. The multiple sclerosis control group comprised treatment-naive patients with stable or active relapsing-remitting disease.

The TCR sequence derives from a human donor with multiple sclerosis. Specimen: CD8+ T cells from PBMCs. The V call is TRBV5-1, the J call TRBJ1-1, with 7 bases matching TRBD1. The CDR3 DNA sequence: TGCGCCAGCAGCCCGCAGGACAGGCGGAACACTGAAGCTTTCTTT. Its protein product is CASSPQDRRNTEAFF.